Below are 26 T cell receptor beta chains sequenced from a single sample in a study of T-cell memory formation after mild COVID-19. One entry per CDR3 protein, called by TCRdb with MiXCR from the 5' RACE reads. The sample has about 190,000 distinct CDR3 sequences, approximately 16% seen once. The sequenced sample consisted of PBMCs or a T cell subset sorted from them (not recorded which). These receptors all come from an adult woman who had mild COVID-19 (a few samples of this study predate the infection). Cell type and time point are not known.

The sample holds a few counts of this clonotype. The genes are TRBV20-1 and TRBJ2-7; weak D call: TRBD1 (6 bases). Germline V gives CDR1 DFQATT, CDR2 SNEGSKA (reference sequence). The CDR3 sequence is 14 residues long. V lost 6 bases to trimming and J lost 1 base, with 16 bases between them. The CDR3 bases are TGCAGTGCCCCCAGGGGTAAGGGATCCTACGAGCAGTACTTC. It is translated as CSAPRGKGSYEQYF.

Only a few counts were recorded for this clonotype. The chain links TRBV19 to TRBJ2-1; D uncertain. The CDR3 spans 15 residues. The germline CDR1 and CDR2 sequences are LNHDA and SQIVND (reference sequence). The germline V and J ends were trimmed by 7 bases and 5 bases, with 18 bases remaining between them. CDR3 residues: CASTRTHPGHNEQFF. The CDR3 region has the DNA TGTGCCAGTACCAGGACCCATCCTGGCCACAATGAGCAGTTCTTC. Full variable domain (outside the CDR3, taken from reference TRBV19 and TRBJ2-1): DGGITQSPKYLFRKEGQNVTLSCEQNLNHDAMYWYRQDPGQGLRLIYYSQIVNDFQKGDIAEGYSVSREKKESFPLTVTSAQKNPTAFYLCASTRTHPGHNEQFFGPGTRLTVL.

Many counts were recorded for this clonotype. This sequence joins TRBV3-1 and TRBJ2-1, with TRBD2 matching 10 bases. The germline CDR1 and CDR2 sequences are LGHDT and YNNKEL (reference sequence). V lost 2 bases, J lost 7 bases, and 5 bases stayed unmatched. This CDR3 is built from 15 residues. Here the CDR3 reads CASSQSGGARNEQFF. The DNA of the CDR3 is TGTGCCAGCAGCCAAAGCGGGGGGGCCAGGAATGAGCAGTTCTTC.

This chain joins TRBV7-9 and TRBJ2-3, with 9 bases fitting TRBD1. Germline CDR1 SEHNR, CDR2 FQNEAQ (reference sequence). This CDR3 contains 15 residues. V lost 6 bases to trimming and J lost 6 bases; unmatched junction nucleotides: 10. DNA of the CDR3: TGTGCCAGCAGGGGTCGGGACAGGGAATCGGATACGCAGTATTTT. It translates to CASRGRDRESDTQYF.

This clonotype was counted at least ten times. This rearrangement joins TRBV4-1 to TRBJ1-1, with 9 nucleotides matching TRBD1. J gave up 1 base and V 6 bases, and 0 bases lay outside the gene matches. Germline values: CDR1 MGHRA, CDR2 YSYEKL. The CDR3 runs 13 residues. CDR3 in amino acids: CASRDRGNTEAFF. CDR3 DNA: TGCGCCAGCAGGGACAGGGGGAACACTGAAGCTTTCTTT.

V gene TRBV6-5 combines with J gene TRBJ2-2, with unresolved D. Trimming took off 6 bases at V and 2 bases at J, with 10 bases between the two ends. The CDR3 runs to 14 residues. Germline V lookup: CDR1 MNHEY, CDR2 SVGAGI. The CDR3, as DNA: TGTGCCAGCAGCCCTAGGCCTAACACCGGGGAGCTGTTTTTT. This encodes CASSPRPNTGELFF.

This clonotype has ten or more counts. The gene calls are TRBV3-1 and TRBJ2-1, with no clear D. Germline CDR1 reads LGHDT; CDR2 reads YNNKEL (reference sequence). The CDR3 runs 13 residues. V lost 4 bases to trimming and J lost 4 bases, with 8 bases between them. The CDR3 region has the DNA TGTGCCAGCAGCCGCGACCGATACAATGAGCAGTTCTTC. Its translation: CASSRDRYNEQFF.

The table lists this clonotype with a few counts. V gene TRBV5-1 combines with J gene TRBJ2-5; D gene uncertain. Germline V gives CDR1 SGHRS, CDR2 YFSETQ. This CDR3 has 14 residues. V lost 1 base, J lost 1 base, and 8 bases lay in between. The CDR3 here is CASSLWPLQETQYF. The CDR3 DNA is TGCGCCAGCAGCTTGTGGCCTCTCCAAGAGACCCAGTACTTC.

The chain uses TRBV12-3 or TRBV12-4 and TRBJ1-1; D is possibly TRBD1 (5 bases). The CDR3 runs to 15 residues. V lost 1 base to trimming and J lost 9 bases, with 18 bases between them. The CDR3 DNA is TGTGCCAGCAGTTTAGGTGGCAGACAGCTCAAAAAAGCTTTCTTT. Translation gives CASSLGGRQLKKAFF.

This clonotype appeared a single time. The CDR3, as DNA: TGTGCCAGCAGGCCCACGAGGGGGGCAACTAATGAAAAACTGTTTTTT. Encoded protein: CASRPTRGATNEKLFF. This sequence joins TRBV6-5 and TRBJ1-4, with D possibly being TRBD1 (6 bases). CDR3 length equals 16 residues. Per the germline V gene, CDR1 is MNHEY and CDR2 is SVGAGI. The V end was cut by 6 bases, the J end by 0 bases, with 14 bases between.

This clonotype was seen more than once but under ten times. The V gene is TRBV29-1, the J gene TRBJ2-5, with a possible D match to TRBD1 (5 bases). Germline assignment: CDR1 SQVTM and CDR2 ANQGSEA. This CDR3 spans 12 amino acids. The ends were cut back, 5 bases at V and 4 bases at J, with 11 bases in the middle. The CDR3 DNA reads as TGCAGCGTTACAAGGGGAACAGAGACCCAGTACTTC. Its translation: CSVTRGTETQYF. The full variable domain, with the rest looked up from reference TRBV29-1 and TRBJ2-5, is SAVISQKPSRDICQRGTSLTIQCQVDSQVTMMFWYRQQPGQSLTLIATANQGSEATYESGFVIDKFPISRPNLTFSTLTVSNMSPEDSSIYLCSVTRGTETQYFGPGTRLLVL.

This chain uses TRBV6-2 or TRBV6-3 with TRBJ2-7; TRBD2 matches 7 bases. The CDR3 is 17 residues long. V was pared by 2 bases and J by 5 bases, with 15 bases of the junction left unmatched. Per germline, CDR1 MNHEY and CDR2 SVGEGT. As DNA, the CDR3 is TGTGCCAGCAGTTACGGGGGGACGGGAGGCATACAGGACGAGCAGTACTTC. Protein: CASSYGGTGGIQDEQYF.

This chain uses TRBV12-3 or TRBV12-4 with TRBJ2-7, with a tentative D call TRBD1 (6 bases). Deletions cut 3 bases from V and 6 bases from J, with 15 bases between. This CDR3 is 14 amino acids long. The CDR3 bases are TGTGCCAGCAGTTTCGGGCAGGGGTCGGCCGAGCAGTACTTC. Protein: CASSFGQGSAEQYF.

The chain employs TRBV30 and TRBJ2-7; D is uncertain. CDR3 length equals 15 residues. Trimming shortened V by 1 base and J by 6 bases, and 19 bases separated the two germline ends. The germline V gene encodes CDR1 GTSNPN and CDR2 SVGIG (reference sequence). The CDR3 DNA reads TGTGCCTGGAGTGCCAACCCCGGGCCACAAACCGAGCAGTACTTC. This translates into CAWSANPGPQTEQYF.

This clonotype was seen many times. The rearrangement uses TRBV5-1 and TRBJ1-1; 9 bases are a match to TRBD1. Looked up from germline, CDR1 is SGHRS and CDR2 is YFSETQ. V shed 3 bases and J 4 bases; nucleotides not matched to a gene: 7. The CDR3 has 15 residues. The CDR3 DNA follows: TGCGCCAGCAGCTCACAGGGGGCTGAGAGCACTGAAGCTTTCTTT. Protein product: CASSSQGAESTEAFF. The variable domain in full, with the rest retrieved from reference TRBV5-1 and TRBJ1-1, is KAGVTQTPRYLIKTRGQQVTLSCSPISGHRSVSWYQQTPGQGLQFLFEYFSETQRNKGNFPGRFSGRQFSNSRSEMNVSTLELGDSALYLCASSSQGAESTEAFFGQGTRLTVV.

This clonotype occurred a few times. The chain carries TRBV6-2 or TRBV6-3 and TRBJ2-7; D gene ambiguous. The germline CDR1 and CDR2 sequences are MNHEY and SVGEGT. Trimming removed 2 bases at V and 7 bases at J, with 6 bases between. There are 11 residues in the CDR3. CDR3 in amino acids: CASSYSREQYF. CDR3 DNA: TGTGCCAGCAGTTACAGCCGGGAGCAGTACTTC.

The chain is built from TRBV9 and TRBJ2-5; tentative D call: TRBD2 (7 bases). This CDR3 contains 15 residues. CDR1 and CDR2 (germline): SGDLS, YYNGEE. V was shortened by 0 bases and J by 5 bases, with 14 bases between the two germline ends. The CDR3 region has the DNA TGTGCCAGCAGCGTAGCCGGGGGGCCCTTGGAGACCCAGTACTTC. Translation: CASSVAGGPLETQYF.

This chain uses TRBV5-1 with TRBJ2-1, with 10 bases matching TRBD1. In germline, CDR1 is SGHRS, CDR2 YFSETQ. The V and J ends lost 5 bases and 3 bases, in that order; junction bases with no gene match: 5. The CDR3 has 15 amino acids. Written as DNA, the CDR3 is TGCGCCAGCAGAGTGGGACAGGGGTTCTACAATGAGCAGTTCTTC. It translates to CASRVGQGFYNEQFF.

The chain's CDR3 is CASSSPQGIDTEAFF. The CDR3 region has the DNA TGTGCCAGCAGCTCACCACAGGGTATAGACACTGAAGCTTTCTTT. The chain is built from TRBV7-2 and TRBJ1-1; possible D gene TRBD1, 6 bases. The V end lost 4 bases, the J end lost 3 bases, and 15 bases lay between the germline ends. The germline V gene has CDR1 SGHTA and CDR2 FQGNSA. CDR3 length equals 15 residues.

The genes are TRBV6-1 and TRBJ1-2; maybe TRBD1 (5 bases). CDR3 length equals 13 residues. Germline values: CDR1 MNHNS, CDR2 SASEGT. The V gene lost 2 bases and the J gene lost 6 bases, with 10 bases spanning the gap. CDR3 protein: CASSERGRDGYTF. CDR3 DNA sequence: TGTGCCAGCAGTGAAAGGGGCAGGGATGGCTACACCTTC.

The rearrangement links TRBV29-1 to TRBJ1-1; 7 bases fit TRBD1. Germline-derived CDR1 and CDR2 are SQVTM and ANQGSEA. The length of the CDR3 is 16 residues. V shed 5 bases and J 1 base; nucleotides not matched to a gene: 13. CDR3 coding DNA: TGCAGCGTTCGACACAGGGGCCTAGGTTCGAACACTGAAGCTTTCTTT. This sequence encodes CSVRHRGLGSNTEAFF.

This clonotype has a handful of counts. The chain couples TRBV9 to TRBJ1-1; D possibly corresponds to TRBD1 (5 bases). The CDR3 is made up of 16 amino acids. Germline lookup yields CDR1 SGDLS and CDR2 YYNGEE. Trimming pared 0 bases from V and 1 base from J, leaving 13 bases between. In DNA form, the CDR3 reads TGTGCCAGCAGCGTAGTCACACCGGGACGGAACACTGAAGCTTTCTTT. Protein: CASSVVTPGRNTEAFF.

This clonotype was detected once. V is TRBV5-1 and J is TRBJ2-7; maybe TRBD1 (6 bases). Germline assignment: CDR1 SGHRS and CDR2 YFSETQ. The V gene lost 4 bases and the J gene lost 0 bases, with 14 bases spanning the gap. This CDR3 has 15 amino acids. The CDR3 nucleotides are TGCGCCAGCAGCCCCGAAGACAGGAGCTCCTACGAGCAGTACTTC. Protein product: CASSPEDRSSYEQYF.

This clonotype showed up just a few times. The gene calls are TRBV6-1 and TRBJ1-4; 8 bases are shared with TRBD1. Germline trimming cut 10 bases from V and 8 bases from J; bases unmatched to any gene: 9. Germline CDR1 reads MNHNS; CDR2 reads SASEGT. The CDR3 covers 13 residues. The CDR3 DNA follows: TGTGCCACCAGGACAGGGCTAAGAGAAAAACTGTTTTTT. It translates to CATRTGLREKLFF.

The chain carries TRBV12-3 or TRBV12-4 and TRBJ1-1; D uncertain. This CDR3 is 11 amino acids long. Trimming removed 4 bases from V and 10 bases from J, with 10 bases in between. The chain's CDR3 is CASSSWVGAFF. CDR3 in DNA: TGTGCCAGCAGTTCGTGGGTTGGAGCTTTCTTT.

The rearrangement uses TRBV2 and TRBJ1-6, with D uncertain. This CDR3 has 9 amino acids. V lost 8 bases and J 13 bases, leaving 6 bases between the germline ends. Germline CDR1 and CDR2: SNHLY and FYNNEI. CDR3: CASGGPLHF. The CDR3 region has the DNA TGTGCCAGCGGTGGCCCCCTCCACTTT. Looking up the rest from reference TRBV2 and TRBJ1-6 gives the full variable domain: EPEVTQTPSHQVTQMGQEVILRCVPISNHLYFYWYRQILGQKVEFLVSFYNNEISEKSEIFDDQFSVERPDGSNFTLKIRSTKLEDSAMYFCASGGPLHFGNGTRLTVT.